This T cell receptor (beta chain) derives from a study of cytomegalovirus exposure and HLA in healthy donors. The CDR3 spans 13 residues. Trimming took 2 bases from V and 5 from J, leaving 10 bases between them. Germline lookup yields CDR1 SGHRS and CDR2 YFSETQ. The study, taken as a whole, reports: Many donors carried some public TCRs, although rarity characterized most TCR sequences. Cytomegalovirus association was assigned to about 150 TCR beta chains. High sensitivity and specificity were reportedly achieved when the classifier diagnosed cytomegalovirus status. A few chains tied to CMV proved CMV antigen-specific in vitro.

Remarks on this clone: Its antigen is undetermined.

Clones were sequenced by immunoSEQ multiplex PCR, and TCRdb holds only the in-frame ones, with some missing. The sample shows approximately 88,000 clones, approximately 96% of them seen only once. The receptor comes from a young woman in good health and CMV-seronegative. The sample was PBMCs. V gene TRBV5-1 combines with J gene TRBJ1-1, with D possibly matching TRBD1 (5 bases). CDR3 protein: CASSFGGGTEAFF. For the CDR3, the DNA is TGCGCCAGCAGCTTCGGGGGGGGAACTGAAGCTTTCTTT.